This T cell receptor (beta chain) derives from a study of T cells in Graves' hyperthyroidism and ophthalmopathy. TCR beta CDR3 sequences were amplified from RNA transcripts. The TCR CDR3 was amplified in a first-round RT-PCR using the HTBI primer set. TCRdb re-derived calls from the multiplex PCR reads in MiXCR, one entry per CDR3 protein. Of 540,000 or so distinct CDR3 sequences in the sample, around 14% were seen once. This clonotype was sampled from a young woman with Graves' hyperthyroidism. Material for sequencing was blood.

CDR3 loop: CASSLGQGGSGNTIYF. Written as DNA, the CDR3 is TGTGCCAGCAGCTTAGGACAGGGCGGATCTGGAAACACCATATATTTT. V usage is TRBV13 and J usage is TRBJ1-3, with D possibly matching TRBD1 (6 bases). Germline CDR1 is PRHDT and CDR2 is FYEKMQ (reference sequence). This CDR3 spans 16 amino acids. Deletions cut 0 bases from V and 1 base from J, with 10 bases between.